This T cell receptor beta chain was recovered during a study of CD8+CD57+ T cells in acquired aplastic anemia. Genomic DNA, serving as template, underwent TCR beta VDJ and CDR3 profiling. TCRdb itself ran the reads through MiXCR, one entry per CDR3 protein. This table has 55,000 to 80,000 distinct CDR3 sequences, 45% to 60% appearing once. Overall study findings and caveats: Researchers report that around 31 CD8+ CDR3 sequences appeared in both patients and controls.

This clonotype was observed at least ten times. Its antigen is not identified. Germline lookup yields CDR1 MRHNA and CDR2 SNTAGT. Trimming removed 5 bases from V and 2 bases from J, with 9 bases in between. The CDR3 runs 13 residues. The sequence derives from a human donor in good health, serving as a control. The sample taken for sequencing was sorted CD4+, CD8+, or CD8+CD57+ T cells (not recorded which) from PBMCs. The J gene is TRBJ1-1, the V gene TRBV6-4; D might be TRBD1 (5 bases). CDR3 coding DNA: TGTGCCAGCAGTTGGACATTAAACACTGAAGCTTTCTTT. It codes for CASSWTLNTEAFF.